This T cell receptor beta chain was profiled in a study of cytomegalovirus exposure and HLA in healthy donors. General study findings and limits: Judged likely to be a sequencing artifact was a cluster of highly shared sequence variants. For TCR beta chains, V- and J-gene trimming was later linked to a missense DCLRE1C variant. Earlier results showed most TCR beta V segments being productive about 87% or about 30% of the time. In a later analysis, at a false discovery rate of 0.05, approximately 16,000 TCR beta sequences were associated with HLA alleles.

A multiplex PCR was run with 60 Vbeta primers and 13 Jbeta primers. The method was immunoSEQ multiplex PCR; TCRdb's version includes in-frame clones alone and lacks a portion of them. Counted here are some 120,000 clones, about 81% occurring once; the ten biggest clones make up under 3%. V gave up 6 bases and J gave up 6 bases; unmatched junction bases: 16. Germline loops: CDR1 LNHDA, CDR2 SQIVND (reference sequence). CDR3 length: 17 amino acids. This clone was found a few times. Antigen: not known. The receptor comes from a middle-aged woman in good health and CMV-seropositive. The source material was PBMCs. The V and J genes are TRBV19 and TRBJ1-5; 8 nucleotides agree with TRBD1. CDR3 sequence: CASRSLLSTGGRQPQHF. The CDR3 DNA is TGTGCCAGTAGGAGCTTGCTGTCAACAGGGGGTCGTCAGCCCCAGCATTTT.